The 20 T cell receptor beta chains listed next were all sequenced from one sample in a study of cytomegalovirus exposure and HLA in healthy donors. Sequencing was performed with immunoSEQ multiplex PCR; in TCRdb, only in-frame clones are kept and a portion is missing. The repertoire consists of around 180,000 clones, with 86% occurring once and the leading ten covering more than 1.2%. Material for sequencing was PBMCs. The receptors were gathered from a woman under 30 in good health and CMV-seronegative.

The DNA for the CDR3 is TGCAGCGTTGAAGACGGTGCATCCTATGGCTACACCTTC. It specifies CSVEDGASYGYTF. This chain joins TRBV29-1 and TRBJ1-2; D unclear. CDR1 and CDR2 (germline): SQVTM, ANQGSEA. With 0 bases removed from V and 4 bases from J, the gap between germline ends came to 9 bases. The CDR3 covers 13 residues.

The chain uses TRBV18 and TRBJ2-7; 10 positions match TRBD2. J gave up 0 bases and V 5 bases, and 4 bases lay outside the gene matches. The CDR3 covers 15 residues. Germline assignment: CDR1 KGHSH and CDR2 LQKENI. The CDR3 DNA reads as TGTGCCAGCTCATTCGGACTAGCGGCCTCCTACGAGCAGTACTTC. It yields the protein CASSFGLAASYEQYF.

CDR3 in DNA: TGTGCCAGCAGCACCCACAGGGAATTTTGGTCCTACAATGAGCAGTTCTTC. Protein: CASSTHREFWSYNEQFF. The chain joins TRBV7-6 to TRBJ2-1; possibly TRBD1 for D (6 bases). CDR3 size: 17 residues. Germline lookup yields CDR1 SGHVS and CDR2 FNYEAQ. V was trimmed by 5 bases and J by 1 base, leaving 18 bases between them.

This clone has only a few counts. The chain joins TRBV6-5 to TRBJ2-3; TRBD2 is a possible D gene (5 bases). The germline V and J ends were trimmed by 0 bases and 4 bases, with 5 bases remaining between them. The CDR3 consists of 13 residues. The germline CDR1 and CDR2 sequences are MNHEY and SVGAGI. The CDR3 region is CASSYSRADTQYF. CDR3 in DNA: TGTGCCAGCAGTTACTCGCGGGCAGATACGCAGTATTTT.

The chain couples TRBV25-1 to TRBJ1-3; D perhaps matches TRBD1 (5 bases). V gave up 3 bases and J gave up 4 bases, with 13 bases separating them. The CDR3 spans 15 residues. Germline CDR1 is MGHDK and CDR2 is SYGVNS. CDR3 in DNA: TGTGCCAGCAGTGAGCCAGACAGAAACGGAAACACCATATATTTT. It encodes CASSEPDRNGNTIYF.

This clone was counted only a few times. V gene TRBV6-4 combines with J gene TRBJ2-5; 11 nucleotides align to TRBD1. The CDR3 consists of 16 residues. Unmatched junction bases numbered 7, after V lost 5 bases and J lost 2 bases. The V gene's germline CDR1 is MRHNA and CDR2 SNTAGT. The CDR3, as DNA: TGTGCCAGCAGTCCCGGGACAGGGGGAGGACAAGAGACCCAGTACTTC. It codes for CASSPGTGGGQETQYF.

The chain employs TRBV2 and TRBJ1-2; TRBD1 is a possible D gene (5 bases). V lost 2 bases and J lost 8, with 12 bases in between. Germline CDR1 reads SNHLY; CDR2 reads FYNNEI. The CDR3 has 13 amino acids. CDR3: CASSETLRTGYTF. CDR3 DNA sequence: TGTGCCAGCAGTGAAACCCTTCGGACAGGCTACACCTTC. Filled out from reference TRBV2 and TRBJ1-2, the complete variable domain reads EPEVTQTPSHQVTQMGQEVILRCVPISNHLYFYWYRQILGQKVEFLVSFYNNEISEKSEIFDDQFSVERPDGSNFTLKIRSTKLEDSAMYFCASSETLRTGYTFGSGTRLTVV.

This clone was counted only a few times. This chain joins TRBV7-9 and TRBJ1-2, with a weak D call TRBD1 (5 bases). V lost 3 bases and J 4 bases, leaving 9 bases between the germline ends. Germline loops: CDR1 SEHNR, CDR2 FQNEAQ (reference sequence). This CDR3 has 13 residues. As DNA, the CDR3 is TGTGCCAGCAGCTTTGGGGCCCCCTATGGCTACACCTTC. Translation: CASSFGAPYGYTF.

In its sample, this clone was seen a few times. CDR3 nucleotide sequence: TGTGCCAGCAGCTTAGTGACTGTGAACACTGAAGCTTTCTTT. Translated, it gives CASSLVTVNTEAFF. The chain couples TRBV7-8 to TRBJ1-1; no clear D. The CDR3 is 14 amino acids. CDR1 is SGHVS and CDR2 is FQNEAQ in the germline V gene. Trimming took 1 base from V and 0 from J, leaving 6 bases between them.

The rearrangement uses TRBV5-4 and TRBJ2-2, with 9 nucleotides matching TRBD1. V shed 4 bases and J 4 bases; nucleotides not matched to a gene: 5. The CDR3 runs to 15 residues. CDR1 is SGHNT, CDR2 YYREEE, per germline (reference sequence). CDR3 amino acids: CASSKGQGFTGELFF. The CDR3 DNA sequence: TGTGCCAGCAGCAAGGGACAGGGATTCACCGGGGAGCTGTTTTTT. Full variable domain (outside the CDR3, taken from reference TRBV5-4 and TRBJ2-2): ETGVTQSPTHLIKTRGQQVTLRCSSQSGHNTVSWYQQALGQGPQFIFQYYREEENGRGNFPPRFSGLQFPNYSSELNVNALELDDSALYLCASSKGQGFTGELFFGEGSRLTVL.

The gene calls are TRBV30 and TRBJ2-7, with 8 bases matching TRBD1. V lost 6 bases and J lost 0; bases outside the gene matches: 13. Germline lookup yields CDR1 GTSNPN and CDR2 SVGIG (reference sequence). The length of the CDR3 is 16 residues. The CDR3 sequence: CACRQGLGLSSYEQYF. CDR3 sequence (DNA): TGTGCCTGCAGACAGGGGTTGGGACTCAGCTCCTACGAGCAGTACTTC. Based on the CDR3 plus reference TRBV30 and TRBJ2-7, the full variable domain is SQTIHQWPATLVQPVGSPLSLECTVEGTSNPNLYWYRQAAGRGLQLLFYSVGIGQISSEVPQNLSASRPQDRQFILSSKKLLLSDSGFYLCACRQGLGLSSYEQYFGPGTRLTVT.

The chain combines TRBV18 with TRBJ1-5, with no clear D. The CDR3 has 14 residues. V dropped 3 bases and J dropped 3 bases, with 9 bases sitting between them. Germline CDR1 is KGHSH and CDR2 is LQKENI. The CDR3 loop is CASSPLRSNQPQHF. The CDR3 coding sequence is TGTGCCAGCTCACCCTTGAGGTCCAATCAGCCCCAGCATTTT.

Here the CDR3 DNA reads TGTGCCAGCAGCCCGGAAATGTGGCAGGGTATCTACGAGCAGTACTTC. Its translation: CASSPEMWQGIYEQYF. The rearrangement uses TRBV7-9 and TRBJ2-7, with a possible D match to TRBD1 (5 bases). CDR1 is SEHNR, CDR2 FQNEAQ, per germline (reference sequence). This CDR3 region has 16 residues. Trimming took 5 bases from V and 3 from J, leaving 20 bases between them.

This chain links TRBV2 with TRBJ1-6, with D perhaps matching TRBD1 (6 bases). V lost 1 base and J lost 10, with 17 bases in between. The CDR3 covers 16 residues. CDR1 SNHLY and CDR2 FYNNEI come from the germline V gene. This chain's CDR3 is CASSEGIGGDASPLHF. For the CDR3, the DNA is TGTGCCAGCAGTGAAGGTATAGGGGGGGATGCGTCACCCCTCCACTTT. Using reference TRBV2 and TRBJ1-6 for the parts outside the CDR3, the full variable domain is EPEVTQTPSHQVTQMGQEVILRCVPISNHLYFYWYRQILGQKVEFLVSFYNNEISEKSEIFDDQFSVERPDGSNFTLKIRSTKLEDSAMYFCASSEGIGGDASPLHFGNGTRLTVT.

This clone was recorded once. The chain carries TRBV10-2 and TRBJ1-5, with TRBD1 identical over 7 bases. J gave up 2 bases and V 0 bases, and 7 bases lay outside the gene matches. CDR3 length: 17 residues. Germline V CDR1 and CDR2: WSHSY, SAAADI. The CDR3, as DNA: TGCGCCAGCAGTGAGTCGCTACAGGGGAGCGGCAATCAGCCCCAGCATTTT. Protein: CASSESLQGSGNQPQHF.

V and J are TRBV5-1 and TRBJ2-7; a possible D gene is TRBD1 (6 bases). This CDR3 is built from 15 residues. Trimming took 0 bases from V and 3 from J, leaving 13 bases between them. Germline assignment: CDR1 SGHRS and CDR2 YFSETQ. This CDR3 is CASSLALSGDYEQYF. The CDR3 DNA is TGCGCCAGCAGCTTGGCCTTGTCAGGGGACTACGAGCAGTACTTC.

The chain couples TRBV4-1 to TRBJ2-1, with 12 nucleotides matching TRBD2. CDR1 and CDR2 from the germline V gene are MGHRA and YSYEKL. This CDR3 is 17 amino acids long. V lost 1 base and J lost 7; bases outside the gene matches: 8. CDR3 sequence: CASSQATLAGGLNEQFF. In nucleotides, the CDR3 is TGCGCCAGCAGCCAAGCTACTCTAGCGGGGGGGCTAAATGAGCAGTTCTTC.

The chain employs TRBV13 and TRBJ2-2, with TRBD2 matching over 10 bases. Trimming removed 4 bases from V and 1 base from J; junction bases left unmatched: 3. The CDR3 is 16 amino acids. CDR1 and CDR2 from the germline V gene are PRHDT and FYEKMQ (reference sequence). The CDR3 DNA reads TGTGCCAGCAGCTATAGACTAGCGGGGAACACCGGGGAGCTGTTTTTT. It specifies CASSYRLAGNTGELFF.

This clone showed up just once. The V gene is TRBV11-3, the J gene TRBJ2-3; TRBD2 might be the D (5 bases). CDR1 is SGHNT, CDR2 YENEEA, per germline. Trimming shortened V by 1 base and J by 0 bases, and 14 bases separated the two germline ends. The CDR3 length is 17 residues. CDR3 sequence: CASSLGRVWTSTDTQYF. CDR3 in DNA: TGTGCCAGCAGCTTAGGGCGGGTGTGGACTAGCACAGATACGCAGTATTTT.

The V call is TRBV7-9, the J call TRBJ1-1; TRBD1 agrees at 7 bases. The CDR3 spans 18 residues. CDR1 SEHNR and CDR2 FQNEAQ come from the germline V gene (reference sequence). V shed 3 bases, J shed 0 bases, and the junction held 13 bases outside the gene matches. The CDR3: CASSFFVRTGAVNTEAFF. CDR3 sequence (DNA): TGTGCCAGCAGCTTTTTCGTGCGGACAGGAGCTGTGAACACTGAAGCTTTCTTT. The entire variable domain, with the rest obtained from reference TRBV7-9 and TRBJ1-1, is as follows: DTGVSQNPRHKITKRGQNVTFRCDPISEHNRLYWYRQTLGQGPEFLTYFQNEAQLEKSRLLSDRFSAERPKGSFSTLEIQRTEQGDSAMYLCASSFFVRTGAVNTEAFFGQGTRLTVV.